The clone carrying this TCR beta chain was recorded once. Libraries were prepared by immunoSEQ multiplex PCR; TCRdb keeps only in-frame clonotypes and omits some of them. Of tens of thousands of clones in the sample, roughly 86% were seen once. The data belong to a study of PD-L1 blockade in urothelial cancer. Overall study: Blood was subjected to analysis at 3 weeks (second dose) and 6 weeks following treatment start. Researchers found blood samples held a median of about 130,000 T cells.

Deletions cut 5 bases from V and 5 bases from J, with 18 bases between. CDR3 length: 15 residues. Germline assignment: CDR1 SGHNT and CDR2 YENEEA. Documented time point: pretreatment peripheral blood. This sequence was found in a man aged 55 to 70 with urothelial cancer. This specimen consisted of PBMCs, obtained around atezolizumab (anti-PD-L1) treatment. The V and J genes are TRBV11-3 and TRBJ1-1, with D tentatively TRBD1 (6 bases). The CDR3 sequence is CASSPPSRGGTEAFF. The CDR3 nucleotides are TGTGCCAGCAGCCCACCCAGTAGGGGGGGGACTGAAGCTTTCTTT.